The entry that follows covers one TCR beta chain sequence. This entry is derived from a study of control samples from healthy donors and cancer patients. Germline CDR1 MDHEN, CDR2 SYDVKM. J was trimmed by 5 bases and V by 5 bases; bases with no gene match: 12. CDR3 size: 16 residues. Sequencing was performed with immunoSEQ multiplex PCR; in TCRdb, only in-frame clones are kept and a portion is missing. The table lists about 130,000 clones, about 88% of them singletons. This receptor was taken from a man between 45 and 60 years old in good health. Sequenced sample: blood. The V and J genes are TRBV28 and TRBJ2-3; 8 bases agree with TRBD2. CDR3 residues: CASSGAGTRVLDTQYF. The CDR3 coding sequence is TGTGCCAGCAGTGGTGCCGGGACTAGAGTCTTAGATACGCAGTATTTT.